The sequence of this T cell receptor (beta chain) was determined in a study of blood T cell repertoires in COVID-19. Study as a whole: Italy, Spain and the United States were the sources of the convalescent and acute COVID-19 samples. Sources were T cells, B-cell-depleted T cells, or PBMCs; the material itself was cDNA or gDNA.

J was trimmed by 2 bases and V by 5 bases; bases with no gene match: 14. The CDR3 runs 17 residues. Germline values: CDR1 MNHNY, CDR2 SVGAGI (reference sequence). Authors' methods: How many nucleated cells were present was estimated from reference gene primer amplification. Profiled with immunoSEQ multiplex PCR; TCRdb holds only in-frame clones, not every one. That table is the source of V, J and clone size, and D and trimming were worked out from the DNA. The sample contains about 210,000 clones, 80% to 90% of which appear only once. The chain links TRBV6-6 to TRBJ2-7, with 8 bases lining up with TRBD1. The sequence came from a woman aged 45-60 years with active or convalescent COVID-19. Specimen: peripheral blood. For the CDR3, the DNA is TGTGCCAGCAGTCGCGAACCGACAGGGGTGGCCCCCTACGAGCAGTACGTC. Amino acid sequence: CASSREPTGVAPYEQYV.